The 10 T cell receptor beta chains below all came from one sample that was sequenced in a study of graft-versus-host responses after intestinal transplantation (dated by TCRdb to the early 2020s). Their target antigens are unknown. According to the study, the label for this sample's time point signals: cells obtained before transplantation from donor or recipient. Library method: the immunoSEQ multiplex PCR assay. This immuneACCESS table, as held by TCRdb, lists in-frame sequences with V and J called but not all clones. Of the missing ones, under half trace to an unresolved V gene in checked studies; the others have no known cause. The sample data list tens of thousands of clones, and roughly 90% of these were observed just once. About 2.7% of the sample rests with the top ten. Here the sequenced sample was unstimulated CD8+ T cells sorted from spleen or lymph node cells, taken before intestinal transplant. The receptors were sampled from a human donor who received an intestinal transplant.

This clone was seen a single time. This chain uses TRBV7-8 with TRBJ1-5; D is undetermined. CDR3 size: 14 residues. Germline CDR1 and CDR2: SGHVS and FQNEAQ. Trimming took 1 base from V and 5 from J, leaving 9 bases between them. The CDR3: CASSLEAGHQPQHF. CDR3 DNA sequence: TGTGCCAGCAGCTTAGAAGCAGGTCATCAGCCCCAGCATTTT.

The gene calls are TRBV7-7 and TRBJ2-1; perhaps TRBD2 as D (6 bases). The CDR3 has 13 residues. CDR1 SSHAT and CDR2 FNYEAQ come from the germline V gene (reference sequence). The CDR3 is CTSSLGGVDEQFF. DNA for the CDR3: TGTACTAGCAGCTTGGGCGGGGTGGATGAGCAGTTCTTC.

The chain recombines TRBV11-2 with TRBJ1-4; D might be TRBD1 (6 bases). The CDR3 has 18 residues. Germline V gene lookup returns CDR1 SGHAT and CDR2 FQNNGV. Trimming shortened V by 6 bases and J by 0 bases, and 20 bases separated the two germline ends. CDR3 sequence reads: CASSPQGVQHSTNEKLFF. CDR3 nucleotide sequence: TGTGCCAGCAGTCCACAGGGAGTCCAGCATTCAACTAATGAAAAACTGTTTTTT.

The V and J genes are TRBV28 and TRBJ1-5, with 7 bases identical to TRBD1. Germline CDR1 MDHEN, CDR2 SYDVKM. The CDR3 runs 13 residues. V shed 1 base, J shed 7 bases, and the junction held 1 base outside the gene matches. CDR3 in amino acids: CASSLSGGQPQHF. The CDR3 nucleotides read TGTGCCAGCAGTTTATCAGGGGGACAGCCCCAGCATTTT.

Only a few counts were recorded for this clone. The chain is built from TRBV29-1 and TRBJ2-7; D unclear. The germline V gene encodes CDR1 SQVTM and CDR2 ANQGSEA. CDR3 length equals 13 residues. V shed 6 bases and J shed 0 bases, with 12 bases lying between them. CDR3 protein: CSVLLRGSYEQYF. CDR3 DNA sequence: TGCAGCGTCCTGCTCCGCGGCTCCTACGAGCAGTACTTC.

Note on this clone: Relative to the germline gene, one junction end is altered; a read error may explain this. The chain uses TRBV18 and TRBJ1-1; tentatively, D is TRBD1 (5 bases). This CDR3 is 20 amino acids long. Germline V gives CDR1 KGHSH, CDR2 LQKENI. CDR3 coding DNA: TGTGCCAGCTCACCCTCGCAGGGCGGTCACACTACGTCCCGGAACCCTGAAGCTTTCTTT. As protein: CASSPSQGGHTTSRNPEAFF.

The V call is TRBV5-1, the J call TRBJ2-3; D ambiguous. Trimming took off 4 bases at V and 3 bases at J, with 12 bases between the two ends. The CDR3 loop spans 14 amino acids. The V gene's germline CDR1 is SGHRS and CDR2 YFSETQ. CDR3 loop: CASSSVFETDTQYF. In nucleotides, the CDR3 is TGCGCCAGCAGCAGCGTTTTTGAGACAGATACGCAGTATTTT.

The chain uses TRBV13 and TRBJ2-1; 10 bases align to TRBD2. Germline CDR1 PRHDT, CDR2 FYEKMQ (reference sequence). The V gene end was trimmed by 5 bases and the J gene end by 6 bases; junction bases not matched to a gene: 4. The length of the CDR3 is 14 residues. CDR3 sequence: CASSVSGGLNEQFF. CDR3 DNA sequence: TGTGCCAGCAGCGTTAGCGGGGGGCTCAATGAGCAGTTCTTC.

The chain joins TRBV5-1 to TRBJ2-7; tentatively, D is TRBD1 (6 bases). This CDR3 region has 14 residues. CDR1 SGHRS and CDR2 YFSETQ come from the germline V gene. V lost 4 bases to trimming and J lost 0 bases, with 11 bases between them. This CDR3 reads CASSEAGASYEQYF. The CDR3 bases are TGCGCCAGCAGCGAGGCAGGGGCCTCCTACGAGCAGTACTTC.

This clone was counted a single time. The gene calls are TRBV4-1 and TRBJ2-7; D gene uncertain. The V and J ends lost 1 base and 2 bases respectively, with 9 bases between them. The CDR3 totals 14 residues. CDR1 and CDR2 from the germline V gene are MGHRA and YSYEKL. In nucleotides, the CDR3 is TGCGCCAGCAGCCAAGTCGATGGAGCCTACGAGCAGTACTTC. Translation gives CASSQVDGAYEQYF.